This T cell receptor beta chain came from a study of cytomegalovirus exposure and HLA in healthy donors. V was clipped by 5 bases and J by 9 bases, with 17 bases between them. CDR1 and CDR2 from the germline V gene are SEHNR and FQNEAQ (reference sequence). The CDR3 contains 14 residues. Use of 60 Vbeta and 13 Jbeta primers characterized the PCR. The assay was immunoSEQ multiplex PCR, and TCRdb's table has in-frame clones only and misses some. Counted here are 55,000 to 65,000 clones, around 77% occurring once; the ten biggest clones make up roughly 3.4%. The clonotype comes from a woman between 40 and 55 years old in good health and CMV-seropositive. This rearrangement joins TRBV7-9 to TRBJ2-1; tentative D call: TRBD1 (5 bases). The sample comprised PBMCs. The DNA of the CDR3 is TGTGCCAGCAGCCCCCTCGACAGAGGTCTTGAGCAGTTCTTC. This encodes CASSPLDRGLEQFF.